Reported below is one T cell receptor (beta chain). Methods used by the authors: For nucleated cells, counts were estimated from reference gene primer amplification. Sequenced by immunoSEQ multiplex PCR; TCRdb stores in-frame clones only, minus some. V and J calls and clone size follow that table, whereas D and trimming were derived from the DNA. In the table there are 200,000 to 300,000 clones, approximately 86% of which are singletons. V lost 2 bases to trimming and J lost 3 bases, with 11 bases between them. The CDR3 is 15 residues long. Per germline, CDR1 MNHEY and CDR2 SMNVEV (reference sequence). These data belong to a study of blood T cell repertoires in COVID-19. Study context: Material from acute and convalescent COVID-19 was sourced from the United States, Italy and Spain. The analysed material was cDNA or gDNA that came from T cells, B-cell-depleted T cells, or PBMCs.

What was sequenced was peripheral blood. The chain has TRBV27 and TRBJ2-1; the D gene is possibly TRBD2 (6 bases). The clonotype originates from a human donor in a cohort sampled during active COVID-19. CDR3 coding DNA: TGTGCCAGCAGTTTAGGCGGGGTCCTCTACAATGAGCAGTTCTTC. Protein: CASSLGGVLYNEQFF.